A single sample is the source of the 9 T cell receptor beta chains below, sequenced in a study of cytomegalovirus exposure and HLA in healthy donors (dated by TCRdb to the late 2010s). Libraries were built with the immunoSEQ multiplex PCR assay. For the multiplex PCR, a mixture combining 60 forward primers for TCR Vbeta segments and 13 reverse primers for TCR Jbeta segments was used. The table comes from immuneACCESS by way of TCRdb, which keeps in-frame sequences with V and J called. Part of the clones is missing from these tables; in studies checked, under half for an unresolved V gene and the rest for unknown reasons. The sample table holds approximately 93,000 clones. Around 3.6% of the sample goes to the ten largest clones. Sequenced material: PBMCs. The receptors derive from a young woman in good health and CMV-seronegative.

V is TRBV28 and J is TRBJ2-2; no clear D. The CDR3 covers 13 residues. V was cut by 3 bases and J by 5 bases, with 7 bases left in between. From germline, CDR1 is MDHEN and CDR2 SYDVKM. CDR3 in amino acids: CASSFQVTGELFF. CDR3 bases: TGTGCCAGCAGTTTTCAGGTGACCGGGGAGCTGTTTTTT.

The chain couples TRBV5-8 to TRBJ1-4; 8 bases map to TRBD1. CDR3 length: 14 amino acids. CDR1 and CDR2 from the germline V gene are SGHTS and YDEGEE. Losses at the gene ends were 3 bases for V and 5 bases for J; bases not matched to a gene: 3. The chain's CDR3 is CASSSGTGNEKLFF. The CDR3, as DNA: TGTGCCAGCAGCTCCGGGACAGGCAATGAAAAACTGTTTTTT.

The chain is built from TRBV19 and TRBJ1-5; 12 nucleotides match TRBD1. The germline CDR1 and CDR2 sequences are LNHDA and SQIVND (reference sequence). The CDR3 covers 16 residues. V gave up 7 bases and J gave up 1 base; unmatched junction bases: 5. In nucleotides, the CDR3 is TGTGCCAGTAAGGGGACAGGGGGCTTGAGCAATCAGCCCCAGCATTTT. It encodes CASKGTGGLSNQPQHF.

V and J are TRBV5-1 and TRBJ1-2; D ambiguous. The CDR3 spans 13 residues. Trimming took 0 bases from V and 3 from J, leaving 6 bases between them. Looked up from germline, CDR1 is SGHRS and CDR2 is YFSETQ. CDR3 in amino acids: CASSLGQDYGYTF. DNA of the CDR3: TGCGCCAGCAGCTTGGGTCAGGACTATGGCTACACCTTC.

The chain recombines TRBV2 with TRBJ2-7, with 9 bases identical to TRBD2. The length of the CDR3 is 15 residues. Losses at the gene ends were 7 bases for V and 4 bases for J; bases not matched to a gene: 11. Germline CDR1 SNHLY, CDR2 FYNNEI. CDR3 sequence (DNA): TGTGCCAGCAAGGAGGTTAGCGGGAGAAAGTACGAGCAGTACTTC. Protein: CASKEVSGRKYEQYF.

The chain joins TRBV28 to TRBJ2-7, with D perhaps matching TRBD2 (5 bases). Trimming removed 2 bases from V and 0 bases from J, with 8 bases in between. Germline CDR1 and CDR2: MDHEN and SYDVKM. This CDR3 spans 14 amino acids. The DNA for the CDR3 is TGTGCCAGCAGTTTAGTCGCGGGCTCCTACGAGCAGTACTTC. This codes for CASSLVAGSYEQYF. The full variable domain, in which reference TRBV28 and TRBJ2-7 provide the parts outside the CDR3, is DVKVTQSSRYLVKRTGEKVFLECVQDMDHENMFWYRQDPGLGLRLIYFSYDVKMKEKGDIPEGYSVSREKKERFSLILESASTNQTSMYLCASSLVAGSYEQYFGPGTRLTVT.

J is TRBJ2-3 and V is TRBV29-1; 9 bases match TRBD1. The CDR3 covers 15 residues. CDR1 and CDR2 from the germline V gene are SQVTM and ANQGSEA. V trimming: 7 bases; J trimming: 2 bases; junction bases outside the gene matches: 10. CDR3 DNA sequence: TGCAGCGCCGACCTCCGGGACAGGGCCACAGATACGCAGTATTTT. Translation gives CSADLRDRATDTQYF.

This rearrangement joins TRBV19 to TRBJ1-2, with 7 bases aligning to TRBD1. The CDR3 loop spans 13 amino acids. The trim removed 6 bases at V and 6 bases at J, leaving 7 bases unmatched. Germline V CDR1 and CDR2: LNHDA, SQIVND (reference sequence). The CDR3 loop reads CASSPGQDNGYTF. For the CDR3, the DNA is TGTGCCAGTAGCCCAGGACAGGACAATGGCTACACCTTC.

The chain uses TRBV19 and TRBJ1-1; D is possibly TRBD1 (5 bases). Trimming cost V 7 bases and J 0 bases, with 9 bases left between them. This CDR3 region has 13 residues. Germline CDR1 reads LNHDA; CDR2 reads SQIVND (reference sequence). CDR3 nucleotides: TGTGCCAGTAACAGGAGAATGAACACTGAAGCTTTCTTT. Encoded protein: CASNRRMNTEAFF.